This T cell receptor (beta chain) was obtained from a study of molecular identifiers for immune sequencing clone quantification. Study background: Five portions were made in replicates from RNA of roughly 21,000 or 96,000 naive CD8 cells, and four underwent sequencing.

The CDR3 spans 12 residues. Germline-derived CDR1 and CDR2 are SGDLS and YYNGEE. V lost 2 bases to trimming and J lost 7 bases, with 7 bases between them. TCRdb used MiXCR to reprocess the PCR reads, holding one entry per CDR3 protein. Found here are 550,000 to 750,000 distinct CDR3 sequences, nearly 20% of them singletons; the top ten hold 0.85% to 0.9%. Overall study results and limits: Identical TCR molecules sharing a barcode could underestimate highly expanded clone sizes.

This clonotype was picked up a small number of times. As yet, its antigen is unknown. As CD8+CD4-CCR7+CD45RA+ cells, naive CD8 T cells were sorted. The J gene is TRBJ2-1, the V gene TRBV9; D is unresolved. This clonotype originated in a human donor in good health. Some libraries in this study had Jurkat cell RNA spiked in. Sequenced sample: naive CD8+ T cells from blood, with Jurkat cell RNA spiked in. Documented subset: FACS-sorted CD8+CD4-CCR7+CD45RA+ naive T cells. CDR3 protein: CASSVGLNEQFF. The DNA for the CDR3 is TGTGCCAGCAGCGTTGGCCTGAATGAGCAGTTCTTC.